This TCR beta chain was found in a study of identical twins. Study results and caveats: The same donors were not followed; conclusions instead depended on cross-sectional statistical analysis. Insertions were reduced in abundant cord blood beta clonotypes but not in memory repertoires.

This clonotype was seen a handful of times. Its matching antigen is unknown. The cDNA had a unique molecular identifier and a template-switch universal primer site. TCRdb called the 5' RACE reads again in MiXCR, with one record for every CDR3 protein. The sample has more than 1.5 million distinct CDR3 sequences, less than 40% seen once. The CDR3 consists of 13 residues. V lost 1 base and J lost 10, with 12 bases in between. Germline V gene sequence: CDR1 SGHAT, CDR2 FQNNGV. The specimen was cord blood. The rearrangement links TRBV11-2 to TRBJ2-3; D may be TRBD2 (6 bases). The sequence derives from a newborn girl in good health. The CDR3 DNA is TGTGCCAGCAGCTTAGGGGCGGGGCGGGCGCAGTATTTT. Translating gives CASSLGAGRAQYF. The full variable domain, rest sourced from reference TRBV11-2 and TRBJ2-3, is EAGVAQSPRYKIIEKRQSVAFWCNPISGHATLYWYQQILGQGPKLLIQFQNNGVVDDSQLPKDRFSAERLKGVDSTLKIQPAKLEDSAVYLCASSLGAGRAQYFGPGTRLTVL.